This is a list of T cell receptor beta chains from one sample in a study of blood T cells in healthy people across ages. TCRdb reanalysed the 5' RACE reads using MiXCR and keeps one entry per CDR3 protein. The data hold over a million distinct CDR3 sequences, with roughly 60% observed a single time. Material for sequencing was blood. The receptors were gathered from a man aged 18-30 years in good health. CDR3s include the opening cysteine and the closing phenylalanine or tryptophan. A D gene is named only where the DNA matches it firmly. The size entry is marked missing in some rows and otherwise reads once, few, many or a size class.

V gene	D gene	clone size	J gene	CDR3 protein	CDR3 DNA
TRBV7-2	TRBD2	few	TRBJ2-1	CASSLYGGSGSWNEQFF	TGTGCCAGCAGCTTATATGGCGGGAGTGGAAGTTGGAATGAGCAGTTCTTC
TRBV10-3	NA	NA	TRBJ2-5	CAISGSDPSQETQYF	TGTGCCATCAGTGGGTCGGACCCCTCCCAAGAGACCCAGTACTTC
TRBV10-2	TRBD2	few	TRBJ2-7	CASTGGVMGEQYF	TGCGCCAGCACGGGGGGAGTTATGGGCGAGCAGTACTTC
TRBV5-1	NA	NA	TRBJ2-1	CASSLVGSAYNEQFF	TGCGCCAGCAGCTTGGTAGGTTCGGCGTACAATGAGCAGTTCTTC
TRBV7-2	NA	NA	TRBJ1-1	CASRLTEAFF	TGTGCCAGCAGGCTAACTGAAGCTTTCTTT
TRBV28	NA	NA	TRBJ2-5	CASSSLAPGETQYF	TGTGCCAGCAGTTCACTAGCTCCGGGGGAGACCCAGTACTTC
TRBV6-2/TRBV6-3	TRBD2	NA	TRBJ2-1	CASSFAGGYTYNEQFF	TGTGCCAGCAGTTTCGCGGGGGGCTACACCTACAATGAGCAGTTCTTC
TRBV7-6	TRBD1	NA	TRBJ2-6	CASSTGTGTSGANVLTF	TGTGCCAGCAGCACCGGGACAGGAACATCTGGGGCCAACGTCCTGACTTTC
TRBV20-1	NA	NA	TRBJ1-2	CSARDWGNGYTF	TGCAGTGCTAGAGATTGGGGCAATGGCTACACCTTC
TRBV2	NA	NA	TRBJ2-5	CASSDLGAETQYF	TGTGCCAGCAGTGATTTGGGGGCAGAGACCCAGTACTTC
TRBV6-5	TRBD1	NA	TRBJ2-7	CASRLGQSNYEQYF	TGTGCCAGCAGATTGGGACAGTCAAACTACGAGCAGTACTTC
TRBV11-3	NA	NA	TRBJ2-1	CASSSSRGDYNEQFF	TGTGCCAGCAGCTCGTCGAGGGGAGATTACAATGAGCAGTTCTTC
TRBV10-3	TRBD1	NA	TRBJ2-3	CAIREPGQGTDTQYF	TGTGCCATCAGGGAACCGGGACAGGGCACAGATACGCAGTATTTT
TRBV5-6	TRBD1	NA	TRBJ1-1	CASSLGTGLMTEAFF	TGTGCCAGCAGCTTGGGGACAGGGTTAATGACTGAAGCTTTCTTT
TRBV20-1	NA	NA	TRBJ2-2	CSARWGTGELFF	TGCAGTGCCCGATGGGGGACAGGGGAGCTGTTTTTT
TRBV12-3/TRBV12-4	TRBD2	NA	TRBJ2-1	CAGSPGTSGGSSYNEQFF	TGTGCCGGCTCCCCAGGGACTAGCGGGGGGAGCTCCTACAATGAGCAGTTCTTC
TRBV29-1	NA	few	TRBJ1-2	CSSYTGSGYTF	TGCAGCTCCTATACAGGGAGCGGCTACACCTTC
TRBV20-1	TRBD2	NA	TRBJ2-3	CSATGTSARRPIVTDTQYF	TGCAGTGCTACCGGGACTAGCGCAAGAAGACCGATAGTCACAGATACGCAGTATTTT
TRBV2	TRBD1	NA	TRBJ2-7	CASMRGDRAHEQYF	TGTGCCAGCATGAGGGGGGACAGGGCCCACGAGCAGTACTTC
TRBV28	TRBD1	NA	TRBJ2-7	CASSLPTGETTYEQYF	TGTGCCAGCAGTTTACCTACAGGGGAAACTACCTACGAGCAGTACTTC
TRBV29-1	NA	few	TRBJ2-1	CSVEILGVEQFF	TGCAGCGTTGAAATATTAGGGGTTGAGCAGTTCTTC
TRBV6-4	NA	few	TRBJ1-2	CASSDVGGWGYTF	TGTGCCAGCAGTGACGTTGGGGGATGGGGCTACACCTTC
TRBV6-1	TRBD2	NA	TRBJ2-7	CASTLELAGNYEQYF	TGTGCCAGCACTCTTGAACTAGCGGGGAACTACGAGCAGTACTTC
TRBV18	NA	NA	TRBJ1-1	CASSPEGVEAFF	TGTGCCAGCTCACCGGAGGGGGTTGAAGCTTTCTTT
TRBV29-1	NA	few	TRBJ2-7	CSAVADSPTYEQYF	TGCAGCGCCGTTGCGGACAGCCCCACCTACGAGCAGTACTTC
TRBV6-5	NA	NA	TRBJ2-7	CASSYSTLGGEQYF	TGTGCCAGCAGTTACTCGACTTTAGGGGGAGAGCAGTACTTC